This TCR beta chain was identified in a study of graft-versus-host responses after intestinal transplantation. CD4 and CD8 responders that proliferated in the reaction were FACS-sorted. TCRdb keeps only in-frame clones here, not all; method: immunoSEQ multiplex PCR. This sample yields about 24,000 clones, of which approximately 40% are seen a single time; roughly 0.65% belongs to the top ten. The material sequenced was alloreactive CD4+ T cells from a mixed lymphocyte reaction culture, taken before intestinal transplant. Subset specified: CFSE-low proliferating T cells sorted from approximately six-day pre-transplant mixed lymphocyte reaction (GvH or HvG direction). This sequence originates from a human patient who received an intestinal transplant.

CDR3 residues: CASSLATGGGTDTQYF. In DNA form, the CDR3 reads TGCGCCAGCAGCTTGGCTACAGGGGGGGGCACAGATACGCAGTATTTT. This chain links TRBV5-1 with TRBJ2-3; tentative D call: TRBD1 (8 bases). Trimming cost V 0 bases and J 1 base, with 12 bases left between them. Looked up from germline, CDR1 is SGHRS and CDR2 is YFSETQ. This CDR3 spans 16 amino acids.